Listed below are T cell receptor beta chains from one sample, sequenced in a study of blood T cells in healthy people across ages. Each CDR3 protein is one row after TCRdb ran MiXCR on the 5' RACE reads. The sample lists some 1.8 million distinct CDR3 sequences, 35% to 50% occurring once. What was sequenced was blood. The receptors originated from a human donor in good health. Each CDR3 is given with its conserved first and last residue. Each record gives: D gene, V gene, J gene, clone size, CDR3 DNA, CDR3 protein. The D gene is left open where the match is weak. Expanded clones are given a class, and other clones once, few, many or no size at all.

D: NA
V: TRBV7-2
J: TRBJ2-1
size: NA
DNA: TGTGCCAGCAGCTTAATGGGTTCGGGCTACAATGAGCAGTTCTTC
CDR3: CASSLMGSGYNEQFF

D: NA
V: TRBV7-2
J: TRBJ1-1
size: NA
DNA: TGTGCCAGCAGCTTGGACTTGGAGCTGGACACTGAAGCTTTCTTT
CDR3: CASSLDLELDTEAFF

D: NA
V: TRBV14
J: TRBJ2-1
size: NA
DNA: TGTGCCAGCAGCCCCACCGGACCCAGAGAGCAGTTCTTC
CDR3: CASSPTGPREQFF

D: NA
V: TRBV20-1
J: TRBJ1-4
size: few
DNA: TGCAGTGCTAGTGGAGGGGGAGCGTCTAATGAAAAACTGTTTTTT
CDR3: CSASGGGASNEKLFF

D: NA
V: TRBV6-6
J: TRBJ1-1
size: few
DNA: TGTGCCAGCAGTAATGGATTATTCACTGAAGCTTTCTTT
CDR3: CASSNGLFTEAFF

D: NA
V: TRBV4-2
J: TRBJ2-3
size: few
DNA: TGTGCCAGCAGCCTCCAGACTAGTGAGCCAGATACGCAGTATTTT
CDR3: CASSLQTSEPDTQYF

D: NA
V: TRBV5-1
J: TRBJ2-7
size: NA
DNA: TGCGCCAGCACCTGGGAGGGGGAAGACGAGCAGTACTTC
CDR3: CASTWEGEDEQYF

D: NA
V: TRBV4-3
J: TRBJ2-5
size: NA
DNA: TGCGCCAGCAGCCAAGATTTAGGTAGTGGGGAGACCCAGTACTTC
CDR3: CASSQDLGSGETQYF

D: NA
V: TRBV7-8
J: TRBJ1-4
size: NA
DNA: TGTGCCAGCAGCTTAGAGGGAAGTATGGCTAATGAAAAACTGTTTTTT
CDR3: CASSLEGSMANEKLFF

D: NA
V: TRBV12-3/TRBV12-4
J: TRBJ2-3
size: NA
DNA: TGTGCCAGCTGCAGGCTCGACACAGATACGCAGTATTTT
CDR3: CASCRLDTDTQYF

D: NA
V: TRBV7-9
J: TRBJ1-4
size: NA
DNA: TGTGCCAGCAGCTTAAGGGGTGATGAAAAACTGTTTTTT
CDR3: CASSLRGDEKLFF

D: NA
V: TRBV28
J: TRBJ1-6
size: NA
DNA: TGTGCCATCCTGAAGGAGGCAGGGCGAGGGTCACCCCTCCACTTT
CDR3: CAILKEAGRGSPLHF

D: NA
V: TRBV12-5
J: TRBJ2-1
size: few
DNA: TGTGCTAGTGGTTTGGCTTCCAGGGCCAAGGGCTACAATGAGCAGTTCTTC
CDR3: CASGLASRAKGYNEQFF

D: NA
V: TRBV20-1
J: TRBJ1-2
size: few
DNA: TGCAGTGCCCCACCGTTCAAAGGGGGGGCGCGAACATATGGCTACACCTTC
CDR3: CSAPPFKGGARTYGYTF

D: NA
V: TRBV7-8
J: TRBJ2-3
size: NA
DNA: TGTGCCAGCAGCTTAGGAGCCCCTCCTACAGATACGCAGTATTTT
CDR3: CASSLGAPPTDTQYF

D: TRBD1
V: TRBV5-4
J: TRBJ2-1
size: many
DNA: TGTGCCAGCAGTCACGGACAGGGGGCCTACAATGAGCAGTTCTTC
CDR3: CASSHGQGAYNEQFF

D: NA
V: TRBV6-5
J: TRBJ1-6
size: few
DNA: TGTGCCAGCAGTTACGGTGGCCCCGTGAGCTCCTATAATTCACCCCTCCACTTT
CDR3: CASSYGGPVSSYNSPLHF

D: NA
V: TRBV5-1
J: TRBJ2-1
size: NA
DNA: TGCGCCAGCAGCTTGATCCCTCTCAATGAGCAGTTCTTC
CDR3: CASSLIPLNEQFF

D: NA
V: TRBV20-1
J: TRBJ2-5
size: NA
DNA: TGCAGTGCTACTCGGTTTCAGGGGCAGCACCAAGAGACCCAGTACTTC
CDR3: CSATRFQGQHQETQYF

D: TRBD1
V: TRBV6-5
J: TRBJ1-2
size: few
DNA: TGTGCCAGCAGTTACTCGATGGGGACAGAAGATGGCTACACCTTC
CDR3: CASSYSMGTEDGYTF

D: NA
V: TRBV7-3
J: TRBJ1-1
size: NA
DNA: TGTGCCAGCAGCCCCAGGACAGCAGCGGGGAACACTGAAGCTTTCTTT
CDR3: CASSPRTAAGNTEAFF

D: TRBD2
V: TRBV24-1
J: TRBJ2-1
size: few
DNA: TGTGCCACCAGTGATTGGACTAGCGGTTTCTCCTACAATGAGCAGTTCTTC
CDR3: CATSDWTSGFSYNEQFF

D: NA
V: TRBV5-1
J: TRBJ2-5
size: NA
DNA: TGCGCCAGCAGCGTGGCGTCTCATCTGACGGAGACCCAGTACTTC
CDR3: CASSVASHLTETQYF

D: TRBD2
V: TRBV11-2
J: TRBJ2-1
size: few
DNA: TGTGCCAGCAGCTTAGATCTCAGCGGGGGGCTTAATGAGCAGTTCTTC
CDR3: CASSLDLSGGLNEQFF

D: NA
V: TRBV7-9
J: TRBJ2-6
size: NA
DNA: TGTGCCAGCACCATCTACGGGGGCGGCTCTGGGGCCAACGTCCTGACTTTC
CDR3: CASTIYGGGSGANVLTF

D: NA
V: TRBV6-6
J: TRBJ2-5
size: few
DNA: TGTGCCAGCAGCCCACCGGGGGCCTCCCAAGAGACCCAGTACTTC
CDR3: CASSPPGASQETQYF

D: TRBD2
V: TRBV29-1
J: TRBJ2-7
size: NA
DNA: TGCAGCGCCTTGGACCGGGGGGGATCCTACGAGCGGTACTTC
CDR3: CSALDRGGSYERYF

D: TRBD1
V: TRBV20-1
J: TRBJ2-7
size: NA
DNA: TGCAGTGCTAGAGAGATAGGTGGACAGGTGAGCTCCTACGAGCAGTACTTC
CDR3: CSAREIGGQVSSYEQYF

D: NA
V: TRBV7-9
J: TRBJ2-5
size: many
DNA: TGTGCCAGCAGCTTCATCCAAGAGACCCAGTACTTC
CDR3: CASSFIQETQYF

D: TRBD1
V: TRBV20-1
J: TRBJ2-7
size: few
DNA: TGCAGTGCCATTCCAGGGGGCAACTACGAGCAGTACTTC
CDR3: CSAIPGGNYEQYF

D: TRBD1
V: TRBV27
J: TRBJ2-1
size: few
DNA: TGTGCCAGCAGTTTACTAGGGGACAGGGGGGACAATGAGCAGTTCTTC
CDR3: CASSLLGDRGDNEQFF

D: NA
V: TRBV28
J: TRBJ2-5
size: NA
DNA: TGTGCCAGTGAAAAGGGTACGGCAGATTCGGAGACCCAGTACTTC
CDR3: CASEKGTADSETQYF

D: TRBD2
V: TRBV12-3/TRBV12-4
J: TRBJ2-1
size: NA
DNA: TGTGCCAGCAGCCTACCGGGGCTAGCGGGGAGCTACAATGAGCAGTTCTTC
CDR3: CASSLPGLAGSYNEQFF

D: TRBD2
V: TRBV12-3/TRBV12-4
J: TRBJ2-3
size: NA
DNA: TGTGCCAGCAGTCTCGCTCGACTAGCGGGGAGCGCAGATACGCAGTATTTT
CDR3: CASSLARLAGSADTQYF

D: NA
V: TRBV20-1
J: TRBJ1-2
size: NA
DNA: TGCAGTGCTAGAGTTAACAGGGATGGCTACACCTTC
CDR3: CSARVNRDGYTF

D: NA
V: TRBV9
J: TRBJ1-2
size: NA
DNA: TGTGCCCGCAGCACCCGGCTTTACTATGGCTACACCTTC
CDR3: CARSTRLYYGYTF

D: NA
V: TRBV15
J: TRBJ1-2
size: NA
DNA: TGTGCCACCACGGGGGACTATGGCTACACCTTC
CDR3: CATTGDYGYTF

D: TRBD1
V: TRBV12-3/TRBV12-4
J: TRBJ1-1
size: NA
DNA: TGTGCCAGCAGTTTCAAGACAGGGGTCGACACTGAAGCTTTCTTT
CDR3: CASSFKTGVDTEAFF

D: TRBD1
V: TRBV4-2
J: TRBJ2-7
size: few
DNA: TGTGCCAGCAGCCAACCGCCGGGACAGGGATTATACGAGCAGTACTTC
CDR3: CASSQPPGQGLYEQYF

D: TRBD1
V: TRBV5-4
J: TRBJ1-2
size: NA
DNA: TGTGCCAGCAGCTTGCCCGGGACAGGGGTAGGATTTTCTGGCTACACCTTC
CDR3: CASSLPGTGVGFSGYTF

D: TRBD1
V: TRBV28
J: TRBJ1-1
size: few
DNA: TGTGCCAGCAGTTCGACAGGGGTGTGGACTGAAGCTTTCTTT
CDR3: CASSSTGVWTEAFF

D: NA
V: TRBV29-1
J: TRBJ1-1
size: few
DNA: TGCAGCGTTGCCCCAGTCAGACGCGAGGCTTTCTTT
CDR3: CSVAPVRREAFF

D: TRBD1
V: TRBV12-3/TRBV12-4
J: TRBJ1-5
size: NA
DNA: TGTGCCAGCAGTTTCGGGACAGGGGAGGGCAATCAGCCCCAGCATTTT
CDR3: CASSFGTGEGNQPQHF

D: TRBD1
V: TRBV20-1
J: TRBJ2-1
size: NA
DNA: TGCAGTACTGACAGGGGGGGTTACAATGAGCAGTTCTTC
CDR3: CSTDRGGYNEQFF

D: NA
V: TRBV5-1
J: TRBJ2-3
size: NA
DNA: TGCGCCGGCAGCTTACTAGTCTCCGAGCAGTATTTT
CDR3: CAGSLLVSEQYF

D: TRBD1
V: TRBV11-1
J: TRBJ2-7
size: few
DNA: TGTGCCAGCAGCATACAGGGGAACAATGAGCAGTACTTC
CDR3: CASSIQGNNEQYF